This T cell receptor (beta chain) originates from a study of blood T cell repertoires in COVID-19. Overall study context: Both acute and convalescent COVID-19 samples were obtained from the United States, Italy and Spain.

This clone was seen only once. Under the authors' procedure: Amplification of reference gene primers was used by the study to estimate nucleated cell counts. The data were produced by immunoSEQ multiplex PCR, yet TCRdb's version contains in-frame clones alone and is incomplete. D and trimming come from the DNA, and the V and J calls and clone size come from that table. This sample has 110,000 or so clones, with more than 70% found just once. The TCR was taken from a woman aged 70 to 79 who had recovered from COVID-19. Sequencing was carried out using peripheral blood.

CDR3 DNA sequence: TGCGCCAGCAGCCCAGACATGGGCCCAGAGACCCAGTACTTC. Amino acid sequence: CASSPDMGPETQYF. The chain couples TRBV5-1 to TRBJ2-5, with no clear D. V was clipped by 4 bases and J by 4 bases, with 14 bases between them. The CDR3 contains 14 residues. Per the germline V gene, CDR1 is SGHRS and CDR2 is YFSETQ.